The clone carrying this T cell receptor beta chain was seen many times. This specimen comes from a study of T cells in Graves' hyperthyroidism and ophthalmopathy. TCR beta CDR3 regions were amplified from RNA transcripts. An initial round of RT-PCR targeting the TCR CDR3 relied on the HTBI primer set. TCRdb redid the calling of the multiplex PCR reads with MiXCR, one entry per CDR3 protein. The sample carries about 520,000 distinct CDR3 sequences, around 22% recorded once. The J segment lost 4 bases and the V segment lost 7 bases, leaving 9 bases of the junction unmatched. The CDR3 totals 14 residues. Germline loops: CDR1 SGHTA, CDR2 FQGNSA.

J is TRBJ2-5 and V is TRBV7-2; 7 bases fit TRBD2. This clonotype originated in a woman younger than 45 with Graves' ophthalmopathy. Material for sequencing was blood. The CDR3, as DNA: TGTGCCAGCACCACGCTCCGCGGGAGAGAGACCCAGTACTTC. Encoded protein: CASTTLRGRETQYF.